Listed here are 29 T cell receptor beta chains from one sample, sequenced in a study of T cells in Graves' hyperthyroidism and ophthalmopathy. The investigators amplified TCR beta CDR3 regions from RNA transcripts. RT-PCR in the first round (using the HTBI primer set) targeted the TCR CDR3. TCRdb passed the multiplex PCR reads through MiXCR, listing each CDR3 protein once. The profile shows hundreds of thousands of distinct CDR3 sequences, about a third of them singletons. Sample: blood. The receptors originated from a middle-aged woman with Graves' hyperthyroidism.

The chain's CDR3 is CASSIPGGQGNYGYTF. In nucleotides, the CDR3 is TGTGCCAGTAGTATACCGGGCGGACAGGGGAACTATGGCTACACCTTC. The chain recombines TRBV19 with TRBJ1-2; 9 positions agree with TRBD1. The V gene's germline CDR1 is LNHDA and CDR2 SQIVND (reference sequence). V was pared by 2 bases and J by 2 bases, with 6 bases of the junction left unmatched. This CDR3 is built from 16 residues.

The sample holds a few counts of this clonotype. The rearrangement uses TRBV28 and TRBJ2-5; 9 positions match TRBD1. Germline CDR1 MDHEN, CDR2 SYDVKM. V lost 4 bases and J lost 5; bases outside the gene matches: 11. The CDR3 sequence is 16 residues long. The CDR3 coding sequence is TGTGCCAGCAGTTCCTCGACAGGGGGAAAATTTGAGACCCAGTACTTC. Translated, it gives CASSSSTGGKFETQYF. Together with reference TRBV28 and TRBJ2-5, the CDR3 gives the full variable domain: DVKVTQSSRYLVKRTGEKVFLECVQDMDHENMFWYRQDPGLGLRLIYFSYDVKMKEKGDIPEGYSVSREKKERFSLILESASTNQTSMYLCASSSSTGGKFETQYFGPGTRLLVL.

This chain connects TRBV19 to TRBJ1-5; no clear D. Per germline, CDR1 LNHDA and CDR2 SQIVND (reference sequence). The CDR3 extends over 17 amino acids. The germline V and J ends were trimmed by 6 bases and 4 bases, with 22 bases remaining between them. CDR3 sequence: CASSGSGVQSANQPQHF. Here the CDR3 DNA reads TGTGCCAGTAGCGGATCGGGAGTACAGTCAGCAAATCAGCCCCAGCATTTT.

Comments on this clonotype: A clone one base away is much larger, so this may be a read error. The rearrangement joins TRBV11-2 to TRBJ1-3; TRBD1 agrees at 9 bases. V lost 7 bases to trimming and J lost 0 bases; unmatched junction nucleotides: 13. The CDR3 contains 18 residues. From germline, CDR1 is SGHAT and CDR2 FQNNGV. DNA for the CDR3: TGTGCCAGCACCGGCGGGACAGGGCCACCCGACTCTGGAAACACCATATATTTT. This encodes CASTGGTGPPDSGNTIYF.

This clonotype occurred many times. The chain joins TRBV20-1 to TRBJ1-2; 7 positions agree with TRBD1. Germline assignment: CDR1 DFQATT and CDR2 SNEGSKA (reference sequence). CDR3 size: 16 residues. V lost 6 bases to trimming and J lost 3 bases; unmatched junction nucleotides: 16. CDR3 sequence (DNA): TGCAGTGCACGGGATACAGGGGTCCCAGGGGACTATGGCTACACCTTC. This codes for CSARDTGVPGDYGYTF.

As concerns this clonotype: One base away lies a much larger clone, so this may be a sequencing read error. The chain couples TRBV7-9 to TRBJ2-5; no clear D. Germline values: CDR1 SEHNR, CDR2 FQNEAQ (reference sequence). This CDR3 is 16 amino acids long. The DNA for the CDR3 is TGTGCCAGCAGCGAAACCCCCCAGTTTGCAGGCGAGATCCAGTACTTC. Translated, it gives CASSETPQFAGEIQYF.

This clonotype was recorded only once. The chain joins TRBV7-8 to TRBJ2-7; 9 nucleotides agree with TRBD1. Losses at the gene ends were 4 bases for V and 2 bases for J; bases not matched to a gene: 6. In germline, CDR1 is SGHVS, CDR2 FQNEAQ. CDR3 size: 15 residues. CDR3 DNA sequence: TGTGCCAGCAGCTACCGGGGACAGGGACCCTACGAGCAGTACTTC. Translated, it gives CASSYRGQGPYEQYF.

This clonotype came up many times. V gene TRBV20-1 combines with J gene TRBJ1-2; D gene ambiguous. The germline V gene encodes CDR1 DFQATT and CDR2 SNEGSKA (reference sequence). The CDR3 is 11 residues long. Trimming left V 3 bases short and J 7 bases short, with 9 bases between. In nucleotides, the CDR3 is TGCAGTGCTAGCCCCACGGTTGGCTACACCTTC. This sequence encodes CSASPTVGYTF.

This clonotype has only a few counts. Its ends do not fully match the called genes, so a read error is possible. The V call is TRBV10-3, the J call TRBJ1-1; 7 positions match TRBD1. CDR3 length: 21 amino acids. Germline V lookup: CDR1 ENHRY, CDR2 SYGVKD. In DNA, the CDR3 is TGTGCCAGCAGTGACGGGACAGACCTCATATTCCTCATTTTTATGAACACTGAAGCTTTCTTT. Residues: CASSDGTDLIFLIFMNTEAFF.

As to this clonotype: A much larger clonotype is one base distant, so this may be a read error. A read error is likely, as this CDR3 ends without the conserved phenylalanine or tryptophan. CDR3 sequence (DNA): TGTGCCAGCAGCGCAGGAAGGGAGGGGGGGGAGCAGTACCTC. This translates into CASSAGREGGEQYL. J is TRBJ2-7 and V is TRBV11-2; D is perhaps TRBD2 (7 bases). V was pared by 5 bases and J by 7 bases, with 18 bases between. In germline, CDR1 is SGHAT, CDR2 FQNNGV. The CDR3 spans 14 residues.

The chain has TRBV20-1 and TRBJ2-7, with D perhaps matching TRBD2 (5 bases). Germline V gene data show CDR1 as DFQATT and CDR2 as SNEGSKA (reference sequence). The length of the CDR3 is 15 residues. Trimming cost V 6 bases and J 1 base, with 19 bases left between them. CDR3 loop: CSALTWAGVSYEQYF. Here the CDR3 DNA reads TGCAGTGCCCTGACCTGGGCGGGTGTTTCCTACGAGCAGTACTTC.

This clonotype was recorded many times. The chain has TRBV5-4 and TRBJ2-5; 8 bases agree with TRBD2. V dropped 7 bases and J dropped 4; count of bases not matched to a gene: 0. Germline V CDR1 and CDR2: SGHNT, YYREEE (reference sequence). The CDR3 is 11 residues long. The CDR3 nucleotides are TGTGCCAGCCGGGGGGGAGAGACCCAGTACTTC. It translates to CASRGGETQYF.

In regard to this clonotype: One junction end disagrees with the germline gene, perhaps due to a read error. V usage is TRBV5-1 and J usage is TRBJ2-5; 9 bases match TRBD1. This CDR3 has 16 amino acids. The germline V gene has CDR1 SGHRS and CDR2 YFSETQ. CDR3 in DNA: TGTGCCAGCAGCCCGACAGGGGGACCCTTCCAAGAGACCCAGTACTTC. This gives the protein CASSPTGGPFQETQYF.

This clonotype came up a few times. The V call is TRBV6-5, the J call TRBJ2-7; no firm D call. The CDR3 spans 14 residues. V lost 6 bases and J lost 1, with 13 bases in between. Germline CDR1 and CDR2: MNHEY and SVGAGI. In DNA form, the CDR3 reads TGTGCCAGCAGGAGGTTAGGAGTATCCTACGAGCAGTACTTC. Translated: CASRRLGVSYEQYF.

This clonotype was detected only once. The CDR3 is CAIRGTGPYEQYF. The CDR3 bases are TGTGCCATCAGGGGGACAGGTCCCTACGAGCAGTACTTC. The chain couples TRBV10-3 to TRBJ2-7, with 8 bases identical to TRBD1. This CDR3 is 13 amino acids long. V lost 6 bases to trimming and J lost 2 bases; unmatched junction nucleotides: 3. Germline CDR1 ENHRY, CDR2 SYGVKD.

This clonotype was counted a few times. The DNA for the CDR3 is TGTGCTAGTGGTCCGCCCGGGCCCACCGGGGAGCTGTTTTTT. Translating gives CASGPPGPTGELFF. This chain uses TRBV12-5 with TRBJ2-2; the D is unclear. Trimming stripped 5 bases from V and 4 bases from J, with 11 bases between. In germline, CDR1 is LGHNT, CDR2 FRNRAP. The CDR3 spans 14 residues. The entire variable domain, with the rest obtained from reference TRBV12-5 and TRBJ2-2, is as follows: DARVTQTPRHKVTEMGQEVTMRCQPILGHNTVFWYRQTMMQGLELLAYFRNRAPLDDSGMPKDRFSAEMPDATLATLKIQPSEPRDSAVYFCASGPPGPTGELFFGEGSRLTVL.

This clonotype was found many times. The chain is built from TRBV5-6 and TRBJ2-5; 7 bases match TRBD2. The CDR3 is 15 residues long. The ends lost 4 bases at V and 5 bases at J; junction bases unmatched: 11. Germline assignment: CDR1 SGHDT and CDR2 YYEEEE. The CDR3 reads CASSTIGVGRETQYF. As DNA, the CDR3 is TGTGCCAGCAGCACCATAGGTGTCGGGAGGGAGACCCAGTACTTC.

The J gene is TRBJ2-7, the V gene TRBV7-3; 11 nucleotides match TRBD2. The DNA end favors TRBJ2-1, so the J call may be wrong. The CDR3 is 16 amino acids. The V gene's germline CDR1 is SGHTA and CDR2 FQGTGA. CDR3 coding DNA: TGTGCCAGCAGCCCGACTAGCGGGAAGGTTAACAATGAGCAGTTCTTC. Residues: CASSPTSGKVNNEQFF.

This clonotype was seen only a few times. This chain connects TRBV15 to TRBJ1-2; D gene ambiguous. The germline CDR1 and CDR2 sequences are LNHNV and YYDKDF (reference sequence). V lost 0 bases, J lost 4 bases, and 6 bases lay in between. This CDR3 region has 13 residues. This chain's CDR3 is CATSRDVGYGYTF. The CDR3 nucleotides read TGTGCCACCAGCAGAGATGTCGGCTATGGCTACACCTTC.

This clonotype was seen repeatedly, ten times or more. The chain carries TRBV2 and TRBJ1-2; D perhaps matches TRBD1 (6 bases). The germline CDR1 and CDR2 sequences are SNHLY and FYNNEI. Trimming cost V 6 bases and J 8 bases, with 22 bases left between them. This CDR3 is 15 amino acids long. In nucleotides, the CDR3 is TGTGCCAGCAGCCGTTACAGGGAGGTAACGGGAGGCTACACCTTC. Protein sequence: CASSRYREVTGGYTF.

This clonotype was recorded a few times. The J gene is TRBJ1-6, the V gene TRBV7-8; D is unresolved. V was shortened by 5 bases and J by 10 bases, with 9 bases between the two germline ends. CDR1 and CDR2 (germline): SGHVS, FQNEAQ. The CDR3 covers 12 residues. The CDR3 here is CASSHINSPLHF. CDR3 nucleotides: TGTGCCAGCAGCCATATAAACTCACCCCTCCACTTT.

This clonotype has a count of ten or more. DNA for the CDR3: TGTGCCAGCAGCCGGAGCGCCGGCGACTCAGAAGCTTTCTTT. It translates to CASSRSAGDSEAFF. The V and J genes are TRBV7-9 and TRBJ1-1, with D unclear. V was shortened by 5 bases and J by 8 bases, with 18 bases between the two germline ends. CDR1 and CDR2 from the germline V gene are SEHNR and FQNEAQ (reference sequence). This CDR3 region has 14 residues. Filled out from reference TRBV7-9 and TRBJ1-1, the complete variable domain reads DTGVSQNPRHKITKRGQNVTFRCDPISEHNRLYWYRQTLGQGPEFLTYFQNEAQLEKSRLLSDRFSAERPKGSFSTLEIQRTEQGDSAMYLCASSRSAGDSEAFFGQGTRLTVV.

This clonotype was counted at least ten times. This chain links TRBV29-1 with TRBJ1-5; 7 bases fit TRBD1. From germline, CDR1 is SQVTM and CDR2 ANQGSEA. V lost 4 bases and J lost 7; bases outside the gene matches: 7. The CDR3 extends over 13 amino acids. CDR3 nucleotide sequence: TGCAGCGTTGCCAGGGGGGCGGGCCAGCCCCAGCATTTT. Translation: CSVARGAGQPQHF.

This clonotype was counted ten times or more. The chain employs TRBV6-1 and TRBJ1-6; 7 positions match TRBD1. CDR1 is MNHNS and CDR2 is SASEGT in the germline V gene. V shed 6 bases, J shed 13 bases, and the junction held 12 bases outside the gene matches. The CDR3 totals 14 residues. The CDR3 loop is CASRGQRQGGPLHF. The CDR3 nucleotides read TGTGCCAGCAGGGGACAGCGCCAGGGGGGGCCCCTCCACTTT.

V and J are TRBV20-1 and TRBJ2-5, with D perhaps TRBD1 (6 bases). Germline loops: CDR1 DFQATT, CDR2 SNEGSKA (reference sequence). V gave up 3 bases and J gave up 3 bases, with 17 bases separating them. CDR3 length: 15 residues. The CDR3 sequence: CSASRPGTSEETQYF. The CDR3 DNA follows: TGCAGTGCTAGTCGCCCCGGGACATCGGAAGAGACCCAGTACTTC.

A note on this clonotype: Likely a read error: the CDR3 ends without its conserved phenylalanine or tryptophan. This chain uses TRBV5-4 with TRBJ1-1; D call uncertain. Per germline, CDR1 SGHNT and CDR2 YYREEE (reference sequence). V shed 4 bases and J shed 2 bases, with 3 bases lying between them. The CDR3 runs 11 residues. CDR3 sequence reads: CASSRNTEAFL. The DNA of the CDR3 is TGTGCCAGCAGCCGTAACACTGAAGCTTTCCTT.

This clonotype was seen repeatedly, ten times or more. The chain recombines TRBV6-2 or TRBV6-3 with TRBJ2-2; D remains unclear. The CDR3 covers 13 residues. Germline V CDR1 and CDR2: MNHEY, SVGEGT. Trimming took 6 bases from V and 6 from J, leaving 11 bases between them. CDR3 region: CASRLWVAGELFF. In DNA form, the CDR3 reads TGTGCCAGCAGGCTATGGGTGGCCGGGGAGCTGTTTTTT.

The chain recombines TRBV20-1 with TRBJ1-6; a weak D match, TRBD1 (6 bases). Trimming pared 0 bases from V and 10 bases from J, leaving 16 bases between. In germline, CDR1 is DFQATT, CDR2 SNEGSKA (reference sequence). The CDR3 loop spans 15 amino acids. CDR3 bases: TGCAGTGCTAGAGATTATACAAAGGGGGACTCACCCCTCCACTTT. It encodes CSARDYTKGDSPLHF.

The rearrangement joins TRBV7-2 to TRBJ1-2; TRBD1 might be the D (5 bases). Germline CDR1 SGHTA, CDR2 FQGNSA. This CDR3 is 17 amino acids long. The V gene lost 5 bases and the J gene lost 7 bases, with 26 bases spanning the gap. The CDR3 protein is CASSPTHEGRGYGGYTF. DNA of the CDR3: TGTGCCAGCAGCCCGACTCATGAAGGGAGGGGCTACGGTGGCTACACCTTC.